Listed below are T cell receptor beta chains from one sample, sequenced in a study of radiation and T cells in renal cell carcinoma. This table comes from immunoSEQ multiplex PCR, and its TCRdb copy is limited to in-frame clones, with some not included. Here the sample spans just over 95,000 clones, 75% to 85% being singletons. The sample in question was blood, obtained from a patient whose treatment included radiotherapy and nephrectomy. These receptors were taken from a man in his 60s with renal cell carcinoma. Each CDR3 is given with its conserved first and last residue. The order of the fields is V gene, clone size, J gene, D gene, CDR3 protein, CDR3 DNA. D genes are given only for firm matches. Some rows mark clone size as missing; the rest say once, few, many or name a class of expanded clone.

V gene: TRBV21-1
clone size: -
J gene: TRBJ2-5
D gene: -
CDR3 protein: CASSNDETQYF
CDR3 DNA: TGTGCCAGCAGCAATGACGAGACCCAGTACTTC

V gene: TRBV6-5
clone size: -
J gene: TRBJ1-1
D gene: -
CDR3 protein: CASSYSSGVNTEAFF
CDR3 DNA: TGTGCCAGCAGTTACTCCAGTGGGGTGAACACTGAAGCTTTCTTT

V gene: TRBV6-1
clone size: few
J gene: TRBJ1-5
D gene: -
CDR3 protein: CASNRVVGDQPQHF
CDR3 DNA: TGTGCCAGCAATCGGGTCGTCGGGGACCAGCCCCAGCATTTT

V gene: TRBV11-3
clone size: -
J gene: TRBJ2-5
D gene: TRBD1
CDR3 protein: CASSSLTGGAETQYF
CDR3 DNA: TGTGCCAGCAGCTCCTTGACAGGGGGCGCGGAGACCCAGTACTTC

V gene: TRBV2
clone size: once
J gene: TRBJ2-1
D gene: TRBD2
CDR3 protein: CASSDFPSGRANEQFF
CDR3 DNA: TGTGCCAGCAGTGATTTTCCTAGCGGGAGGGCGAATGAGCAGTTCTTC

V gene: TRBV7-8
clone size: once
J gene: TRBJ2-1
D gene: -
CDR3 protein: CASSLIDSSLYNEQFF
CDR3 DNA: TGTGCCAGCAGCCTTATAGACAGCAGCCTCTACAATGAGCAGTTCTTC

V gene: TRBV19
clone size: -
J gene: TRBJ2-2
D gene: -
CDR3 protein: CATHQGRNTGELFF
CDR3 DNA: TGTGCCACCCATCAGGGGCGGAACACCGGGGAGCTGTTTTTT

V gene: TRBV19
clone size: -
J gene: TRBJ2-5
D gene: TRBD2
CDR3 protein: CASRLTSGIETQYF
CDR3 DNA: TGTGCCAGTAGGCTGACTAGCGGGATCGAGACCCAGTACTTC

V gene: TRBV7-9
clone size: -
J gene: TRBJ2-1
D gene: TRBD2
CDR3 protein: CASSLSGTKDNEQFF
CDR3 DNA: TGTGCCAGCAGCTTATCTGGGACTAAGGATAATGAGCAGTTCTTC

V gene: TRBV28
clone size: few
J gene: TRBJ1-5
D gene: -
CDR3 protein: CASRFSGVNQPQHF
CDR3 DNA: TGTGCCAGCAGGTTCTCAGGGGTTAATCAGCCCCAGCATTTT

V gene: TRBV19
clone size: -
J gene: TRBJ1-4
D gene: TRBD1
CDR3 protein: CASSRDRESNEKLFF
CDR3 DNA: TGTGCCAGTAGCCGGGACAGGGAATCTAATGAAAAACTGTTTTTT

V gene: TRBV18
clone size: -
J gene: TRBJ2-1
D gene: -
CDR3 protein: CASSPGQTNTNPLNNEQFF
CDR3 DNA: TGTGCCAGCTCACCCGGACAGACCAACACCAACCCCCTAAACAATGAGCAGTTCTTC

V gene: TRBV6-1
clone size: -
J gene: TRBJ2-5
D gene: TRBD1
CDR3 protein: CASTAGTGQLRTQYF
CDR3 DNA: TGTGCCAGCACCGCCGGGACAGGGCAACTAAGAACCCAGTACTTC

V gene: TRBV27
clone size: -
J gene: TRBJ2-3
D gene: TRBD1
CDR3 protein: CASEGSGQGQDTQYF
CDR3 DNA: TGTGCCAGCGAGGGTTCCGGACAGGGTCAAGATACGCAGTATTTT

V gene: TRBV11-3
clone size: -
J gene: TRBJ2-7
D gene: -
CDR3 protein: CASSLSSYEQYF
CDR3 DNA: TGTGCCAGCAGCCTGAGCTCCTACGAGCAGTACTTC

V gene: TRBV5-8
clone size: -
J gene: TRBJ2-2
D gene: -
CDR3 protein: CASSLAFGAITGELFF
CDR3 DNA: TGTGCCAGCAGCTTAGCCTTTGGGGCAATCACCGGGGAGCTGTTTTTT

V gene: TRBV30
clone size: -
J gene: TRBJ2-1
D gene: TRBD2
CDR3 protein: CAWSRTSGVSYNEQFF
CDR3 DNA: TGTGCCTGGAGTCGGACTAGCGGGGTCTCCTACAATGAGCAGTTCTTC

V gene: TRBV27
clone size: once
J gene: TRBJ2-7
D gene: -
CDR3 protein: CASSPVWRSEQYF
CDR3 DNA: TGTGCCAGCTCCCCAGTGTGGCGAAGCGAGCAGTACTTC

V gene: TRBV7-2
clone size: -
J gene: TRBJ2-3
D gene: -
CDR3 protein: CASSFRRGPARDTQYF
CDR3 DNA: TGTGCCAGCAGCTTCCGCCGAGGGCCGGCCAGAGATACGCAGTATTTT

V gene: TRBV5-4
clone size: -
J gene: TRBJ1-6
D gene: -
CDR3 protein: CASSSAGTSPLHF
CDR3 DNA: TGTGCCAGCAGCTCGGCAGGGACCTCACCCCTCCACTTT

V gene: TRBV7-2
clone size: -
J gene: TRBJ2-1
D gene: -
CDR3 protein: CASSLAVRNEQFF
CDR3 DNA: TGTGCCAGCAGCTTAGCCGTCCGGAATGAGCAGTTCTTC

V gene: TRBV19
clone size: -
J gene: TRBJ1-2
D gene: TRBD1
CDR3 protein: CASSIGTGNTNYGYTF
CDR3 DNA: TGTGCCAGTAGTATAGGGACAGGGAATACCAACTATGGCTACACCTTC

V gene: TRBV11-3
clone size: -
J gene: TRBJ2-1
D gene: TRBD2
CDR3 protein: CASSWTSGRGNEQFF
CDR3 DNA: TGTGCCAGCAGCTGGACTAGCGGGAGAGGCAATGAGCAGTTCTTC

V gene: TRBV7-9
clone size: few
J gene: TRBJ2-5
D gene: -
CDR3 protein: CASSLVSAKTQYF
CDR3 DNA: TGTGCCAGCAGCTTAGTCTCCGCGAAAACCCAGTACTTC

V gene: TRBV10-1
clone size: -
J gene: TRBJ2-1
D gene: -
CDR3 protein: CASTPIGGGRSYNEQFF
CDR3 DNA: TGCGCCAGCACCCCTATCGGCGGCGGGCGCTCCTACAATGAGCAGTTCTTC

V gene: TRBV9
clone size: -
J gene: TRBJ1-2
D gene: TRBD1
CDR3 protein: CASSGTGGANYGYTF
CDR3 DNA: TGTGCCAGCAGCGGAACAGGGGGCGCAAATTATGGCTACACCTTC

V gene: TRBV19
clone size: -
J gene: TRBJ1-5
D gene: -
CDR3 protein: CASSIARRDSDSNQPQHF
CDR3 DNA: TGTGCCAGTAGTATAGCACGCCGGGATTCCGATAGCAATCAGCCCCAGCATTTT

V gene: TRBV6-1
clone size: -
J gene: TRBJ2-5
D gene: TRBD2
CDR3 protein: CASSEAPVAGGETQYF
CDR3 DNA: TGTGCCAGCAGTGAAGCGCCGGTAGCGGGAGGTGAGACCCAGTACTTC

V gene: TRBV5-1
clone size: -
J gene: TRBJ2-5
D gene: TRBD1
CDR3 protein: CASSFQGAGETQYF
CDR3 DNA: TGCGCCAGCAGCTTCCAGGGGGCAGGAGAGACCCAGTACTTC

V gene: TRBV19
clone size: -
J gene: TRBJ1-2
D gene: -
CDR3 protein: CASSVARGSNYGYTF
CDR3 DNA: TGTGCCAGTAGCGTCGCCCGAGGGTCCAACTATGGCTACACCTTC

V gene: TRBV6-5
clone size: -
J gene: TRBJ1-2
D gene: -
CDR3 protein: CASRTEGEGYTF
CDR3 DNA: TGTGCCAGCAGAACAGAAGGAGAGGGCTACACCTTC

V gene: TRBV7-7
clone size: -
J gene: TRBJ2-3
D gene: -
CDR3 protein: CASSLNLGADTQYF
CDR3 DNA: TGTGCCAGCAGCCTCAATTTGGGTGCAGATACGCAGTATTTT

V gene: TRBV7-2
clone size: -
J gene: TRBJ2-7
D gene: TRBD2
CDR3 protein: CASSLGLSGGLATYEQYF
CDR3 DNA: TGTGCCAGCAGCTTAGGGCTTAGCGGGGGGCTGGCTACCTACGAGCAGTACTTC

V gene: TRBV9
clone size: -
J gene: TRBJ2-1
D gene: TRBD2
CDR3 protein: CASSVGLAGVSNEQFF
CDR3 DNA: TGTGCCAGCAGCGTAGGACTAGCGGGAGTAAGTAATGAGCAGTTCTTC

V gene: TRBV6-5
clone size: -
J gene: TRBJ2-5
D gene: -
CDR3 protein: CASSYRETQYF
CDR3 DNA: TGTGCCAGCAGTTACCGAGAGACCCAGTACTTC

V gene: TRBV2
clone size: -
J gene: TRBJ2-1
D gene: TRBD2
CDR3 protein: CASSPSGSSYNEQFF
CDR3 DNA: TGTGCCAGCAGTCCGAGCGGGAGCTCCTACAATGAGCAGTTCTTC

V gene: TRBV19
clone size: few
J gene: TRBJ2-7
D gene: -
CDR3 protein: CASIRGTVDPYEQYF
CDR3 DNA: TGTGCCAGTATCAGGGGAACGGTCGATCCCTACGAGCAGTACTTC

V gene: TRBV5-1
clone size: -
J gene: TRBJ1-5
D gene: -
CDR3 protein: CASSMGLNQPQHF
CDR3 DNA: TGCGCCAGCAGTATGGGTCTCAATCAGCCCCAGCATTTT

V gene: TRBV20-1
clone size: -
J gene: TRBJ2-7
D gene: -
CDR3 protein: CSAREGREQYF
CDR3 DNA: TGCAGTGCTAGAGAAGGGAGGGAGCAGTACTTC

V gene: TRBV7-2
clone size: -
J gene: TRBJ2-3
D gene: -
CDR3 protein: CASSLPDTQYF
CDR3 DNA: TGTGCCAGCAGCTTACCAGATACGCAGTATTTT

V gene: TRBV29-1
clone size: once
J gene: TRBJ2-1
D gene: TRBD2
CDR3 protein: CSVEPYGGKSYNEQFF
CDR3 DNA: TGCAGCGTTGAGCCGTACGGGGGGAAGTCCTACAATGAGCAGTTCTTC

V gene: TRBV5-1
clone size: -
J gene: TRBJ1-1
D gene: TRBD1
CDR3 protein: CASSPAGQTDWRAAEAFF
CDR3 DNA: TGCGCCAGCAGCCCGGCGGGACAGACCGATTGGAGAGCGGCTGAAGCTTTCTTT

V gene: TRBV27
clone size: -
J gene: TRBJ2-5
D gene: -
CDR3 protein: CATQYQETQYF
CDR3 DNA: TGTGCCACCCAGTACCAAGAGACCCAGTACTTC

V gene: TRBV13
clone size: -
J gene: TRBJ2-1
D gene: TRBD1
CDR3 protein: CASSSGTGAYNEQFF
CDR3 DNA: TGTGCCAGCAGCTCCGGGACAGGGGCCTACAATGAGCAGTTCTTC

V gene: TRBV6-1
clone size: -
J gene: TRBJ2-2
D gene: -
CDR3 protein: CASLRSGSAPGELFF
CDR3 DNA: TGTGCCAGCCTACGTTCCGGGAGTGCCCCCGGGGAGCTGTTTTTT

V gene: TRBV7-3
clone size: -
J gene: TRBJ2-1
D gene: TRBD2
CDR3 protein: CASSLNRLARQFF
CDR3 DNA: TGTGCCAGCAGCTTAAACCGACTAGCGAGGCAGTTCTTC

V gene: TRBV9
clone size: -
J gene: TRBJ2-5
D gene: TRBD2
CDR3 protein: CASSGLAEGRETQYF
CDR3 DNA: TGTGCCAGCAGCGGACTAGCGGAAGGGCGGGAGACCCAGTACTTC

V gene: TRBV27
clone size: -
J gene: TRBJ1-1
D gene: -
CDR3 protein: CASSSILWQGRTEAFF
CDR3 DNA: TGTGCCAGCAGTTCCATCTTGTGGCAGGGGAGGACTGAAGCTTTCTTT

V gene: TRBV6-1
clone size: -
J gene: TRBJ2-1
D gene: -
CDR3 protein: CASSDPGRTYNEQFF
CDR3 DNA: TGTGCCAGCAGCGACCCCGGACGGACCTACAATGAGCAGTTCTTC

V gene: TRBV9
clone size: -
J gene: TRBJ2-2
D gene: TRBD2
CDR3 protein: CASSPSGTINTGELFF
CDR3 DNA: TGTGCCAGCAGCCCATCCGGGACTATTAACACCGGGGAGCTGTTTTTT

V gene: TRBV7-6
clone size: -
J gene: TRBJ2-1
D gene: TRBD2
CDR3 protein: CASSLVREGSGNEQFF
CDR3 DNA: TGTGCCAGCAGCTTAGTCAGGGAGGGGTCCGGAAATGAGCAGTTCTTC

V gene: TRBV4-1
clone size: -
J gene: TRBJ1-5
D gene: -
CDR3 protein: CASSQLTGVNQPQHF
CDR3 DNA: TGCGCCAGCAGCCAACTGACAGGTGTCAATCAGCCCCAGCATTTT

V gene: TRBV4-3
clone size: -
J gene: TRBJ2-4
D gene: TRBD1
CDR3 protein: CASSQERGTGPKGNIQYF
CDR3 DNA: TGCGCCAGCAGCCAAGAAAGGGGGACAGGGCCGAAAGGGAACATTCAGTACTTC

V gene: TRBV10-1
clone size: -
J gene: TRBJ2-7
D gene: -
CDR3 protein: CASSAGTAYEQYF
CDR3 DNA: TGCGCCAGCAGTGCCGGGACCGCCTACGAGCAGTACTTC

V gene: TRBV7-2
clone size: -
J gene: TRBJ2-5
D gene: -
CDR3 protein: CASSFFGVGLETQYF
CDR3 DNA: TGTGCCAGCAGCTTCTTCGGGGTGGGGCTGGAGACCCAGTACTTC

V gene: TRBV27
clone size: -
J gene: TRBJ2-2
D gene: TRBD2
CDR3 protein: CASSLRWLAANTGELFF
CDR3 DNA: TGTGCCAGCAGTTTAAGGTGGCTAGCGGCAAACACCGGGGAGCTGTTTTTT

V gene: TRBV4-1
clone size: once
J gene: TRBJ2-7
D gene: -
CDR3 protein: CASRPGTEAYEQYF
CDR3 DNA: TGCGCCAGCAGACCCGGGACCGAAGCCTACGAGCAGTACTTC